One and the same sample provided the 31 T cell receptor beta chains below, sequenced in a study of regulatory and conventional T cells in RAG deficiency. Conventional CD4+ T cells were sorted from blood as CD25-low CD127-high cells. Libraries were prepared by immunoSEQ multiplex PCR; TCRdb keeps only in-frame clonotypes and omits some of them. The sample lists roughly 45,000 clones; about 90% were seen once. The same sample was also studied in work on regulatory T cells. In that study: The primer mix had 52 TRBV and 13 TRBJ primers.

Sequencing was done on a sample of CD4+ effector T cells sorted from blood. Source of these receptors: a human donor in good health.

This clone has only a few counts. The chain combines TRBV4-1 with TRBJ2-5; no definite D call. The germline gives CDR1 MGHRA, CDR2 YSYEKL. CDR3 length equals 13 residues. V was trimmed by 0 bases and J by 5 bases, leaving 7 bases between them. This CDR3 is CASSQEKEETQYF. CDR3 nucleotides: TGCGCCAGCAGCCAAGAGAAAGAGGAGACCCAGTACTTC.

The rearrangement links TRBV27 to TRBJ1-1, with D perhaps matching TRBD1 (6 bases). V gave up 4 bases and J gave up 3 bases, with 12 bases separating them. CDR1 is MNHEY, CDR2 SMNVEV, per germline (reference sequence). This CDR3 is built from 14 residues. This CDR3 is CASSWGGVDTEAFF. CDR3 DNA sequence: TGTGCCAGCAGTTGGGGGGGCGTCGACACTGAAGCTTTCTTT.

This rearrangement joins TRBV18 to TRBJ1-4; no firm D call. The CDR3 has 15 residues. Trimming removed 3 bases from V and 5 bases from J, with 13 bases in between. Germline loops: CDR1 KGHSH, CDR2 LQKENI. This chain's CDR3 is CASSPGLGLNEKLFF. The CDR3 DNA reads TGTGCCAGCTCACCGGGTCTAGGGCTGAATGAAAAACTGTTTTTT. Looking up the rest from reference TRBV18 and TRBJ1-4 gives the full variable domain: NAGVMQNPRHLVRRRGQEARLRCSPMKGHSHVYWYRQLPEEGLKFMVYLQKENIIDESGMPKERFSAEFPKEGPSILRIQQVVRGDSAAYFCASSPGLGLNEKLFFGSGTQLSVL.

This chain connects TRBV30 to TRBJ1-5; tentative D call: TRBD1 (6 bases). Germline CDR1 reads GTSNPN; CDR2 reads SVGIG (reference sequence). Between the trimmed V and J ends, which lost 2 bases and 4 bases, there was a span of 12 bases. The CDR3 length is 14 residues. CDR3 loop: CAWSSGTPNQPQHF. The CDR3 nucleotides are TGTGCCTGGAGTAGCGGGACACCGAATCAGCCCCAGCATTTT.

The chain uses TRBV6-5 and TRBJ2-5; perhaps TRBD1 as D (6 bases). CDR1 and CDR2 (germline): MNHEY, SVGAGI. The length of the CDR3 is 14 residues. The V end lost 8 bases, the J end lost 5 bases, and 18 bases lay between the germline ends. The DNA of the CDR3 is TGTGCCAGCTCACAGGGACCCCTATCGGAGACCCAGTACTTC. It translates to CASSQGPLSETQYF.

The chain is built from TRBV11-2 and TRBJ2-1; 11 positions match TRBD2. The CDR3 is 17 residues long. Germline assignment: CDR1 SGHAT and CDR2 FQNNGV. The trim removed 4 bases at V and 4 bases at J, leaving 9 bases unmatched. CDR3 in amino acids: CASSSIAGGLSYNEQFF. DNA of the CDR3: TGTGCCAGCAGCTCTATAGCGGGGGGGCTGTCTTACAATGAGCAGTTCTTC. Complete variable domain (other parts from reference TRBV11-2 and TRBJ2-1): EAGVAQSPRYKIIEKRQSVAFWCNPISGHATLYWYQQILGQGPKLLIQFQNNGVVDDSQLPKDRFSAERLKGVDSTLKIQPAKLEDSAVYLCASSSIAGGLSYNEQFFGPGTRLTVL.

This rearrangement joins TRBV11-1 to TRBJ1-1; tentatively, D is TRBD1 (6 bases). Germline assignment: CDR1 SGHAT and CDR2 FQDESV (reference sequence). The CDR3 contains 13 residues. The germline V and J ends were trimmed by 6 bases and 4 bases, with 12 bases remaining between them. CDR3 nucleotides: TGTGCCAGCAGTTCAACAGGGACCACTGAAGCTTTCTTT. Protein product: CASSSTGTTEAFF.

V and J are TRBV11-2 and TRBJ1-6; perhaps TRBD1 as D (6 bases). Trimming left V 2 bases short and J 9 bases short, with 14 bases between. The CDR3 consists of 15 residues. Germline V lookup: CDR1 SGHAT, CDR2 FQNNGV. The CDR3 is CASSLNGVGASPLHF. As DNA, the CDR3 is TGTGCCAGCAGCTTAAATGGGGTGGGGGCTTCACCCCTCCACTTT.

This chain connects TRBV11-3 to TRBJ2-2; D is possibly TRBD1 (6 bases). The germline V gene encodes CDR1 SGHNT and CDR2 YENEEA. V was clipped by 5 bases and J by 2 bases, with 12 bases between them. The CDR3 has 15 amino acids. The CDR3 here is CASSPQGSNTGELFF. As DNA, the CDR3 is TGTGCCAGCAGCCCACAGGGCTCCAACACCGGGGAGCTGTTTTTT.

This chain links TRBV6-5 with TRBJ2-1; 8 bases align to TRBD2. The CDR3 totals 15 residues. Per the germline V gene, CDR1 is MNHEY and CDR2 is SVGAGI. Trimming cost V 6 bases and J 2 bases; bases outside gene matches: 6. The CDR3 DNA reads as TGTGCCAGCAGCCGAGCGGGAGCGGCCTACAATGAGCAGTTCTTC. It yields the protein CASSRAGAAYNEQFF.

The gene calls are TRBV2 and TRBJ2-7, with D unresolved. This CDR3 has 12 residues. V shed 7 bases and J shed 3 bases, with 10 bases lying between them. CDR1 and CDR2 (germline): SNHLY, FYNNEI. CDR3 DNA: TGTGCCAGCAAGCCAGACGGCTACGAGCAGTACTTC. Translation gives CASKPDGYEQYF.

The chain links TRBV6-5 to TRBJ2-5; 7 bases match TRBD2. Per germline, CDR1 MNHEY and CDR2 SVGAGI. The CDR3 totals 15 residues. After removal of 6 bases from V and 4 bases from J, the junction contained 11 bases not matched to a gene. Here the CDR3 reads CASRTGSGGGETQYF. CDR3 nucleotide sequence: TGTGCCAGCAGGACGGGATCGGGGGGTGGAGAGACCCAGTACTTC.

CDR3 loop: CASSATPYVDRTISTDTQYF. In DNA form, the CDR3 reads TGTGCCAGCAGCGCTACCCCCTACGTGGACCGGACAATTAGCACAGATACGCAGTATTTT. This chain connects TRBV9 to TRBJ2-3, with D possibly being TRBD1 (5 bases). This CDR3 contains 20 residues. The V gene's germline CDR1 is SGDLS and CDR2 YYNGEE. V gave up 3 bases and J gave up 0 bases, with 26 bases separating them.

This chain's CDR3 is CASSPDPNTGELFF. CDR3 in DNA: TGCGCCAGCAGCCCCGACCCGAACACCGGGGAGCTGTTTTTT. The rearrangement joins TRBV5-1 to TRBJ2-2; no firm D call. V was pared by 4 bases and J by 0 bases, with 7 bases between. Germline CDR1 is SGHRS and CDR2 is YFSETQ. CDR3 length: 14 amino acids. The full variable domain, rest sourced from reference TRBV5-1 and TRBJ2-2, is KAGVTQTPRYLIKTRGQQVTLSCSPISGHRSVSWYQQTPGQGLQFLFEYFSETQRNKGNFPGRFSGRQFSNSRSEMNVSTLELGDSALYLCASSPDPNTGELFFGEGSRLTVL.

This rearrangement joins TRBV19 to TRBJ1-2; D is uncertain. The V end lost 7 bases, the J end lost 0 bases, and 9 bases lay between the germline ends. CDR3 length: 13 residues. CDR1 and CDR2 from the germline V gene are LNHDA and SQIVND (reference sequence). This CDR3 reads CASTSETNYGYTF. The CDR3, as DNA: TGTGCCAGTACCTCGGAAACTAACTATGGCTACACCTTC.

The chain combines TRBV12-5 with TRBJ2-1; 12 nucleotides match TRBD2. The junction had 2 bases not matched to a gene; V was cut back by 6 bases and J by 8 bases. This CDR3 contains 13 residues. Germline V gives CDR1 LGHNT, CDR2 FRNRAP. The CDR3 DNA is TGTGCTAGTGGGACTAGCGGGAGTTATGAGCAGTTCTTC. This gives the protein CASGTSGSYEQFF. The variable domain in full, with the rest retrieved from reference TRBV12-5 and TRBJ2-1, is DARVTQTPRHKVTEMGQEVTMRCQPILGHNTVFWYRQTMMQGLELLAYFRNRAPLDDSGMPKDRFSAEMPDATLATLKIQPSEPRDSAVYFCASGTSGSYEQFFGPGTRLTVL.

This clone was counted between two and nine times. The V call is TRBV6-4, the J call TRBJ1-5; D is unclear. The germline V gene has CDR1 MRHNA and CDR2 SNTAGT. This CDR3 comprises 15 residues. The V end lost 3 bases, the J end lost 0 bases, and 9 bases lay between the germline ends. In DNA, the CDR3 is TGTGCCAGCAGTGAAGAGGGTAATAGCAATCAGCCCCAGCATTTT. Translating it yields CASSEEGNSNQPQHF.

V gene TRBV11-3 combines with J gene TRBJ2-2; either TRBD1 or TRBD2 may fit D (5 bases each). Trimming removed 6 bases from V and 2 bases from J, with 10 bases in between. The CDR3 totals 14 residues. Germline loops: CDR1 SGHNT, CDR2 YENEEA. DNA for the CDR3: TGTGCCAGCAGGGGACGCCGTAACACCGGGGAGCTGTTTTTT. Translated: CASRGRRNTGELFF.

The chain recombines TRBV9 with TRBJ2-7; a possible D gene is TRBD2 (6 bases). The V gene lost 0 bases and the J gene lost 2 bases, with 12 bases spanning the gap. This CDR3 is 15 amino acids long. Germline CDR1 reads SGDLS; CDR2 reads YYNGEE. The CDR3, as DNA: TGTGCCAGCAGCGTAGCGGGGGTCGAAGCCTACGAGCAGTACTTC. Encoded protein: CASSVAGVEAYEQYF. Full variable domain (missing parts from reference TRBV9 and TRBJ2-7): DSGVTQTPKHLITATGQRVTLRCSPRSGDLSVYWYQQSLDQGLQFLIQYYNGEERAKGNILERFSAQQFPDLHSELNLSSLELGDSALYFCASSVAGVEAYEQYFGPGTRLTVT.

This clone was counted only a few times. The chain is built from TRBV7-9 and TRBJ1-6; tentative D call: TRBD1 (5 bases). Germline V gene sequence: CDR1 SEHNR, CDR2 FQNEAQ (reference sequence). The CDR3 extends over 14 amino acids. Trimming stripped 5 bases from V and 3 bases from J, with 8 bases between. In nucleotides, the CDR3 is TGTGCCAGCAGCCTTGACAGCTATAATTCACCCCTCCACTTT. Encoded protein: CASSLDSYNSPLHF.

The chain is built from TRBV11-3 and TRBJ2-6; D gene uncertain. The CDR3 runs to 16 residues. V lost 5 bases, J lost 0 bases, and 11 bases lay in between. Germline-derived CDR1 and CDR2 are SGHNT and YENEEA. For the CDR3, the DNA is TGTGCCAGCAGCAGCAGTTCAAGCTCTGGGGCCAACGTCCTGACTTTC. Translating it yields CASSSSSSSGANVLTF.

This chain connects TRBV5-1 to TRBJ1-1; D uncertain. Germline V gene data show CDR1 as SGHRS and CDR2 as YFSETQ. This CDR3 is built from 15 residues. Deletions cut 3 bases from V and 0 bases from J, with 12 bases between. The CDR3 spells CASSSGPTLNTEAFF. The CDR3 region has the DNA TGCGCCAGCAGCTCCGGACCGACCTTGAACACTGAAGCTTTCTTT. The full variable domain, completed using reference TRBV5-1 and TRBJ1-1, is KAGVTQTPRYLIKTRGQQVTLSCSPISGHRSVSWYQQTPGQGLQFLFEYFSETQRNKGNFPGRFSGRQFSNSRSEMNVSTLELGDSALYLCASSSGPTLNTEAFFGQGTRLTVV.

The chain has TRBV6-5 and TRBJ1-6, with 7 bases that match TRBD1. The CDR3 has 13 amino acids. J gave up 10 bases and V 6 bases, and 6 bases lay outside the gene matches. Germline CDR1 MNHEY, CDR2 SVGAGI. The CDR3 DNA is TGTGCCAGCAGGCGACAGGGTCAGTCACCCCTCCACTTT. Translating gives CASRRQGQSPLHF.

V and J are TRBV28 and TRBJ2-7, with no clear D. The germline CDR1 and CDR2 sequences are MDHEN and SYDVKM. The CDR3 loop spans 12 amino acids. Trimming removed 7 bases from V and 5 bases from J, with 12 bases in between. CDR3 bases: TGTGCCAGCACCACCACAGCTAACGAGCAGTACTTC. Translated: CASTTTANEQYF.

This CDR3 is CASSKDRMNTEAFF. CDR3 bases: TGTGCCAGCAGCAAAGACAGGATGAACACTGAAGCTTTCTTT. V and J are TRBV7-6 and TRBJ1-1, with D tentatively TRBD1 (6 bases). V was trimmed by 5 bases and J by 0 bases, leaving 10 bases between them. The CDR3 sequence is 14 residues long. Germline V lookup: CDR1 SGHVS, CDR2 FNYEAQ.

The chain's CDR3 is CASSLAMTVYGYTF. In DNA, the CDR3 is TGTGCCAGCAGCTTAGCCATGACAGTCTATGGCTACACCTTC. This chain links TRBV28 with TRBJ1-2; D is possibly TRBD1 (5 bases). Germline CDR1 MDHEN, CDR2 SYDVKM. The CDR3 loop spans 14 amino acids. V lost 6 bases to trimming and J lost 4 bases, with 15 bases between them.

V and J are TRBV5-1 and TRBJ1-2; the D is unclear. CDR1 and CDR2 (germline): SGHRS, YFSETQ. V was cut by 0 bases and J by 6 bases, with 18 bases left in between. This CDR3 comprises 16 residues. DNA for the CDR3: TGCGCCAGCAGCTTGGCCCGTGGACCCCCCACCGATGGCTACACCTTC. This translates into CASSLARGPPTDGYTF.

This rearrangement joins TRBV15 to TRBJ1-5; D possibly corresponds to TRBD1 (6 bases). V lost 8 bases and J 7 bases, leaving 12 bases between the germline ends. The CDR3 loop spans 12 amino acids. CDR1 LNHNV and CDR2 YYDKDF come from the germline V gene (reference sequence). The CDR3 DNA reads TGTGCCACCTCAGGGGTTTTGCAGCCCCAGCATTTT. Its translation is CATSGVLQPQHF.

The chain is built from TRBV2 and TRBJ2-7; 12 bases are a match to TRBD2. The CDR3 sequence is 17 residues long. J was trimmed by 0 bases and V by 5 bases; bases with no gene match: 8. Germline V gene sequence: CDR1 SNHLY, CDR2 FYNNEI. The CDR3 DNA sequence: TGTGCCAGCAGTATCGGACTAGCGGGAACAAACTCCTACGAGCAGTACTTC. This sequence encodes CASSIGLAGTNSYEQYF.

This clone has just one count. The chain has TRBV18 and TRBJ2-5; tentative D call: TRBD1 (5 bases). V gave up 6 bases and J gave up 1 base, with 24 bases separating them. The germline V gene has CDR1 KGHSH and CDR2 LQKENI. The CDR3 covers 18 residues. The CDR3 region has the DNA TGTGCCAGCTCTCTTGTACGGTCTAGTGACAGACGCCAAGAGACCCAGTACTTC. Its translation is CASSLVRSSDRRQETQYF.

The count of this clone is one. This rearrangement joins TRBV27 to TRBJ2-1; 10 nucleotides agree with TRBD2. Unmatched junction bases numbered 8, after V lost 6 bases and J lost 3 bases. CDR3 length: 16 residues. Germline V CDR1 and CDR2: MNHEY, SMNVEV (reference sequence). Written as DNA, the CDR3 is TGTGCCAGCAGCCTTAAGCGGGGGGGCGGCTACAATGAGCAGTTCTTC. Translated: CASSLKRGGGYNEQFF.